The 18 T cell receptor beta chains presented below share a single source sample, sequenced in a study of CD4+ T cells in melanoma. Sequenced by immunoSEQ multiplex PCR; TCRdb stores in-frame clones only, minus some. The table shows around 50,000 clones, with 85% to 90% occurring only once. The sequencing sample was made of peripheral blood. The receptors shown here come from a human donor with melanoma.

The V and J genes are TRBV7-6 and TRBJ2-7, with 8 nucleotides matching TRBD1. The CDR3 has 12 amino acids. CDR1 and CDR2 from the germline V gene are SGHVS and FNYEAQ. The trim removed 1 base at V and 10 bases at J, leaving 3 bases unmatched. The CDR3 DNA sequence: TGTGCCAGCAGCTTAGACGGACAGGGTCAGTACTTC. Residues: CASSLDGQGQYF.

The J gene is TRBJ1-1, the V gene TRBV27; 8 bases line up with TRBD1. Germline values: CDR1 MNHEY, CDR2 SMNVEV (reference sequence). The CDR3 spans 14 residues. The trim removed 5 bases at V and 5 bases at J, leaving 7 bases unmatched. The CDR3 DNA sequence: TGTGCCAGCAGTCCAAGGACAGGGAAAACTGAAGCTTTCTTT. Amino acid sequence: CASSPRTGKTEAFF.

The chain combines TRBV4-3 with TRBJ1-6, with D perhaps TRBD1 (5 bases). Germline CDR1 LGHNA, CDR2 YSLEER. Trimming cost V 2 bases and J 6 bases, with 20 bases left between them. The CDR3 contains 18 residues. CDR3 DNA sequence: TGCGCCAGCAGCCAATTTTTATCGGGTCCAGGGTCTAATTCACCCCTCCACTTT. This gives the protein CASSQFLSGPGSNSPLHF.

The rearrangement uses TRBV6-5 and TRBJ1-2, with D uncertain. CDR1 and CDR2 (germline): MNHEY, SVGAGI. CDR3 size: 12 residues. V was cut by 6 bases and J by 0 bases, with 5 bases left in between. The DNA for the CDR3 is TGTGCCAGCAGACCGACTAACTATGGCTACACCTTC. As protein: CASRPTNYGYTF.

This sequence joins TRBV5-4 and TRBJ2-2; D is perhaps TRBD2 (6 bases). The CDR3 spans 16 residues. The germline gives CDR1 SGHNT, CDR2 YYREEE (reference sequence). V was clipped by 4 bases and J by 1 base, with 14 bases between them. The CDR3 is CASSRFDGGNTGELFF. DNA of the CDR3: TGTGCCAGCAGCCGTTTCGACGGGGGGAACACCGGGGAGCTGTTTTTT.

The chain recombines TRBV2 with TRBJ1-4; 7 bases agree with TRBD1. Germline CDR1 SNHLY, CDR2 FYNNEI. This CDR3 has 14 residues. Unmatched junction bases numbered 7, after V lost 6 bases and J lost 6 bases. The CDR3 sequence: CASRRGRRDEKLFF. In DNA form, the CDR3 reads TGTGCCAGCAGGAGGGGGCGCAGGGATGAAAAACTGTTTTTT. Looking up the rest from reference TRBV2 and TRBJ1-4 gives the full variable domain: EPEVTQTPSHQVTQMGQEVILRCVPISNHLYFYWYRQILGQKVEFLVSFYNNEISEKSEIFDDQFSVERPDGSNFTLKIRSTKLEDSAMYFCASRRGRRDEKLFFGSGTQLSVL.

The chain joins TRBV29-1 to TRBJ1-1; 7 bases match TRBD1. This CDR3 comprises 12 residues. The germline CDR1 and CDR2 sequences are SQVTM and ANQGSEA. After removal of 0 bases from V and 9 bases from J, the junction contained 4 bases not matched to a gene. CDR3 in amino acids: CSVEDWGQKAFF. CDR3 sequence (DNA): TGCAGCGTTGAAGATTGGGGACAGAAAGCTTTCTTT.

This clone was recorded only once. The V gene is TRBV19, the J gene TRBJ1-6; TRBD1 agrees at 7 bases. CDR1 is LNHDA, CDR2 SQIVND, per germline (reference sequence). V lost 5 bases to trimming and J lost 10 bases; unmatched junction nucleotides: 11. CDR3 size: 15 residues. CDR3 residues: CASSSAGTVLSPLHF. The CDR3, as DNA: TGTGCCAGTAGTTCGGCCGGGACAGTACTATCACCCCTCCACTTT.

This sequence joins TRBV29-1 and TRBJ2-7, with D possibly matching TRBD1 (6 bases). CDR3 size: 13 residues. The V and J ends lost 4 bases and 3 bases respectively, with 13 bases between them. CDR1 and CDR2 from the germline V gene are SQVTM and ANQGSEA. The DNA of the CDR3 is TGCAGCGTTGTACAGGGTTACTACTACGAGCAGTACTTC. Protein sequence: CSVVQGYYYEQYF.

The gene calls are TRBV7-9 and TRBJ1-3; D is unresolved. The CDR3 is made up of 14 amino acids. V dropped 3 bases and J dropped 4 bases, with 10 bases sitting between them. Germline CDR1 reads SEHNR; CDR2 reads FQNEAQ (reference sequence). This chain's CDR3 is CASSLVEQGNTIYF. CDR3 DNA: TGTGCCAGCAGCTTGGTTGAGCAAGGAAACACCATATATTTT.

The chain combines TRBV9 with TRBJ2-3; D not resolved. Germline CDR1 SGDLS, CDR2 YYNGEE. The CDR3 length is 15 residues. Trimming shortened V by 4 bases and J by 4 bases, and 16 bases separated the two germline ends. CDR3 region: CASSPPGVGPDTQYF. The CDR3, as DNA: TGTGCCAGCAGCCCCCCTGGGGTCGGTCCAGATACGCAGTATTTT.

The CDR3 protein is CASSVAGGETQYF. For the CDR3, the DNA is TGTGCCAGCAGCGTAGCAGGGGGGGAGACCCAGTACTTC. V and J are TRBV9 and TRBJ2-5; D possibly corresponds to TRBD1 (7 bases). CDR1 and CDR2 from the germline V gene are SGDLS and YYNGEE. This CDR3 spans 13 amino acids. The V end was cut by 0 bases, the J end by 5 bases, with 8 bases between. The whole variable domain, remainder taken from reference TRBV9 and TRBJ2-5, is DSGVTQTPKHLITATGQRVTLRCSPRSGDLSVYWYQQSLDQGLQFLIQYYNGEERAKGNILERFSAQQFPDLHSELNLSSLELGDSALYFCASSVAGGETQYFGPGTRLLVL.

V is TRBV6-5 and J is TRBJ2-7, with TRBD2 matching over 10 bases. V was pared by 6 bases and J by 4 bases, with 6 bases of the junction left unmatched. From germline, CDR1 is MNHEY and CDR2 SVGAGI. The CDR3 is 14 amino acids. CDR3 sequence reads: CASSRAGGRYEQYF. The CDR3 region has the DNA TGTGCCAGCAGCCGAGCGGGGGGGCGGTACGAGCAGTACTTC.

This chain joins TRBV7-9 and TRBJ2-3, with unresolved D. CDR1 and CDR2 from the germline V gene are SEHNR and FQNEAQ (reference sequence). V lost 5 bases and J 2 bases, leaving 14 bases between the germline ends. The CDR3 length is 15 residues. CDR3 sequence (DNA): TGTGCCAGCAGCGAGGAAGAACCAATCACAGATACGCAGTATTTT. This gives the protein CASSEEEPITDTQYF.

The V and J genes are TRBV20-1 and TRBJ1-1; the D is unclear. The germline V gene has CDR1 DFQATT and CDR2 SNEGSKA (reference sequence). The length of the CDR3 is 11 residues. DNA of the CDR3: TGCAGCGCCTTGAGGGCCACTGAAGCTTTCTTT. Its protein product is CSALRATEAFF.

V and J are TRBV19 and TRBJ2-1; D might be TRBD1 or TRBD2, each matching 5 bases. The ends were cut back, 6 bases at V and 2 bases at J, with 11 bases in the middle. Germline CDR1 LNHDA, CDR2 SQIVND (reference sequence). The CDR3 length is 14 residues. The CDR3 sequence is CASRSRGAYNEQFF. DNA for the CDR3: TGTGCCAGTAGGAGTAGAGGGGCCTACAATGAGCAGTTCTTC.

This clone appeared a few times. V and J are TRBV6-1 and TRBJ2-7; 9 bases are a match to TRBD1. Germline V CDR1 and CDR2: MNHNS, SASEGT. This CDR3 spans 14 amino acids. The ends lost 3 bases at V and 6 bases at J; junction bases unmatched: 6. CDR3 sequence: CASSDWDRAAEQYF. Here the CDR3 DNA reads TGTGCCAGCAGTGATTGGGACAGGGCGGCCGAGCAGTACTTC.

This clone was seen only a few times. The chain uses TRBV19 and TRBJ1-2; tentative D call: TRBD1 (6 bases). V lost 6 bases to trimming and J lost 2 bases, with 13 bases between them. There are 14 residues in the CDR3. Germline CDR1 is LNHDA and CDR2 is SQIVND (reference sequence). The CDR3: CASRVLDRNYGYTF. The CDR3 bases are TGTGCCAGTAGGGTACTGGACAGAAACTATGGCTACACCTTC.